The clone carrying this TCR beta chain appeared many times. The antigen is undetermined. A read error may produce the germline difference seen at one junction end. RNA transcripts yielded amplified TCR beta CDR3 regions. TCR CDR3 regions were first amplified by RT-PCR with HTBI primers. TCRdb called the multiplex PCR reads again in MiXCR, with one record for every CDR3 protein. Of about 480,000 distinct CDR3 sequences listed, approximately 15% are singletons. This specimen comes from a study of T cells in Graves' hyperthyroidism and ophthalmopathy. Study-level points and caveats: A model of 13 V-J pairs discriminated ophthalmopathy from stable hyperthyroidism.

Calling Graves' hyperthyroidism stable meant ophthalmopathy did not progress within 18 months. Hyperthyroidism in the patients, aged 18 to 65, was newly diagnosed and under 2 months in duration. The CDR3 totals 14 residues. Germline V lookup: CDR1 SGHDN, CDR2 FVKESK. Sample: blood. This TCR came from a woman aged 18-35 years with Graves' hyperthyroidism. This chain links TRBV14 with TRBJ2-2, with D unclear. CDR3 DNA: TGTGCCAGTAGCCAGGTGGCCTACCCCGGGGAGCTGTTTTTT. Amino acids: CASSQVAYPGELFF.